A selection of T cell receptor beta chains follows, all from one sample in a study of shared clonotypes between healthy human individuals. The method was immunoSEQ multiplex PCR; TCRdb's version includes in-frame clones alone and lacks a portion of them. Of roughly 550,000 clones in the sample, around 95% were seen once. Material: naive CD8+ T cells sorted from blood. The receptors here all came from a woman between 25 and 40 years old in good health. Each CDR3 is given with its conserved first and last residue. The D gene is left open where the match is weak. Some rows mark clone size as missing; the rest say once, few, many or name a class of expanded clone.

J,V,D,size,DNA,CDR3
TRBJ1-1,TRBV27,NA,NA,TGTGCCAGCAGTTTAGCGATTAACACTGAAGCTTTCTTT,CASSLAINTEAFF
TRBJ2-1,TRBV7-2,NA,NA,TGTGCCAGCAGCTTAGGGTCGAACAATGAGCAGTTCTTC,CASSLGSNNEQFF
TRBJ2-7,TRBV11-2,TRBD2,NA,TGTGCCAGCAGCGGTAGCGGGAGCTACGAGCAGTACTTC,CASSGSGSYEQYF
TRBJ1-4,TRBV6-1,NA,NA,TGTGCCAGCAGTGAACATGAGTTCTTGCTTGAAAAACTGTTTTTT,CASSEHEFLLEKLFF
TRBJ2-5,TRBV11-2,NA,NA,TGTGCCAGCAGCTTAGACGGCGCCCCAGGGACCCAGTACTTC,CASSLDGAPGTQYF
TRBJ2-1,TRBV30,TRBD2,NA,TGTGCCTGGAGGTCCAGCGGGAGAGTCTACAATGAGCAGTTCTTC,CAWRSSGRVYNEQFF
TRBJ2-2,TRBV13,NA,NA,TGTGCCAGCAGCTCTCTGAACACCGGGGAGCTGTTTTTT,CASSSLNTGELFF
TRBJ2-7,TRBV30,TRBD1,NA,TGTGCCTGGAGTGTACAGGGGGAGCAGTACTTC,CAWSVQGEQYF
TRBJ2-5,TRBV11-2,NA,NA,TGTGCCAGCAGCCCAGAACAGGGCCTGTCGGAGACCCAGTACTTC,CASSPEQGLSETQYF
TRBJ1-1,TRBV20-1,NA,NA,TGCAGTGCTAGACTGGGCACTGAAGCTTTCTTT,CSARLGTEAFF
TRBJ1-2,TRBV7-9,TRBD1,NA,TGTGCCAGCAGCTCCAGGACAGGGGTTAACTATGGCTACACCTTC,CASSSRTGVNYGYTF
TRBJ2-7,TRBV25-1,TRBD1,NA,TGTGCCAGCAGTGAATACGGGACAGGGACGACCTACGAGCAGTACTTC,CASSEYGTGTTYEQYF
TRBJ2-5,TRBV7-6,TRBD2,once,TGTGCCAGCAGTCCCGCGGGGGGAGAGCAGTACTTC,CASSPAGGEQYF
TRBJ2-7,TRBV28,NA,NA,TGTGCCAGCAGTTTATATGGGCGCGAGCAGTACTTC,CASSLYGREQYF
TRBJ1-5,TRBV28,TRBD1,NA,TGTGCCAGCAGTATACAGGGGTTTGGACAGCCCCAGCATTTT,CASSIQGFGQPQHF
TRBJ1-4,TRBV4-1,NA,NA,TGCGCCAGCAGCCAAGATCAAGCTACTAATGAAAAACTGTTTTTT,CASSQDQATNEKLFF
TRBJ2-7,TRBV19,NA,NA,TGTGCCAGTAGTCCCGGAGGCAACTACGAGCAGTACTTC,CASSPGGNYEQYF
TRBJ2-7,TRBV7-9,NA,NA,TGTGCCAGCAAGGGGTCGAGGGGGGCCGAGCAGTACTTC,CASKGSRGAEQYF
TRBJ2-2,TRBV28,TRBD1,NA,TGTGCCAGCAACCTGGACAGGGGACCCACCGGGGAGCTGTTTTTT,CASNLDRGPTGELFF
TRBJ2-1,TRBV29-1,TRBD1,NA,TGCAGCGTGAAGGCGGCTAGGACAGGCTCCTACAATGAGCAGTTCTTC,CSVKAARTGSYNEQFF
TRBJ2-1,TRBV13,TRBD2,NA,TGTGCCAGCAGCGGGACTAGCGGGTCCCTGGGGGTATTAAATGAGCAGTTCTTC,CASSGTSGSLGVLNEQFF
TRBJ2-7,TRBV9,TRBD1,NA,TGTGCCAGCAGCGTAGTTGGTGACAGGGACGAGCAGTACTTC,CASSVVGDRDEQYF
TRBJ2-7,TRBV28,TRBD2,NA,TGTGCCAGCAGCCGCCGGACTAGCGGACACTACGAGCAGTACTTC,CASSRRTSGHYEQYF
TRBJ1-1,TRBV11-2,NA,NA,TGTGCCAGCAGCCTTTTGGAGGGGGGTGAAGCTTTCTTT,CASSLLEGGEAFF
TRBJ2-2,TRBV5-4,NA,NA,TGTGCCAGCAGCTACCTTAGCGGGAACACCGGGGAGCTGTTTTTT,CASSYLSGNTGELFF
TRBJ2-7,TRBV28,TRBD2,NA,TGTGCCAGCAGTTTACCCGACGAGACTAGCGGGAGGTATTACGAGCAGTACTTC,CASSLPDETSGRYYEQYF